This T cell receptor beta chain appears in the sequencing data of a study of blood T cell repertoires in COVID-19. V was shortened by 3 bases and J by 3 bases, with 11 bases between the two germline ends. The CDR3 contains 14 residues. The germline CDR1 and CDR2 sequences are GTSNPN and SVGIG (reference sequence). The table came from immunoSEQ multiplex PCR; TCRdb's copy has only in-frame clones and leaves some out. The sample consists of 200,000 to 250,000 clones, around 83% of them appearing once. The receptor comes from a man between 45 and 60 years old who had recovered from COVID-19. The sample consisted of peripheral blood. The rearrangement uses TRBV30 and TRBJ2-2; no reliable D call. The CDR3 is CAWRWSEYTGELFF. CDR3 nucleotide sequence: TGTGCCTGGAGGTGGTCAGAATACACCGGGGAGCTGTTTTTT.